Below are 2 T cell receptor beta chains sequenced from a single sample in a study of blood T cell repertoires in COVID-19. Here immunoSEQ multiplex PCR was the method, and the copy in TCRdb shows in-frame clones only, minus some. The table shows 70,000 to 90,000 clones, with around two thirds occurring only once. The source material was peripheral blood. Receptor source: a human donor with acute or convalescent COVID-19. The donor label of this sample is uncertain.

The V call is TRBV11-2, the J call TRBJ2-2; no clear D gene. Trimming cost V 1 base and J 6 bases, with 12 bases left between them. The CDR3 loop spans 15 amino acids. Germline assignment: CDR1 SGHAT and CDR2 FQNNGV. The CDR3 is CASSLGHLTAGELFF. The CDR3 nucleotides read TGTGCCAGCAGCTTAGGACACCTGACGGCCGGGGAGCTGTTTTTT.

This sequence joins TRBV18 and TRBJ2-3; D remains ambiguous. The V end was cut by 6 bases, the J end by 2 bases, with 6 bases between. Germline V gene data show CDR1 as KGHSH and CDR2 as LQKENI. The CDR3 length is 12 residues. Here the CDR3 reads CASSPSTDTQYF. In DNA, the CDR3 is TGTGCCAGCTCCCCTTCCACAGATACGCAGTATTTT.